This T cell receptor (beta chain) was found in a study of cytomegalovirus exposure and HLA in healthy donors. Study results and limitations: Exclusion applied to some V segments, including TRBV6-2 and TRBV6-3, as they were indistinguishable. Presence/absence results assume similar sequencing depth per donor, which may not hold. A later analysis linked around 15,000 TCR beta sequences to HLA alleles at 0.05 false discovery rate.

The CDR3 has 14 residues. After removal of 6 bases from V and 5 bases from J, the junction contained 4 bases not matched to a gene. Germline CDR1 is SEHNR and CDR2 is FQNEAQ (reference sequence). The PCR was carried out with 60 Vbeta primers and 13 Jbeta primers. Produced via immunoSEQ multiplex PCR; TCRdb's table is partial and in-frame only. The sample lists under 200,000 clones; around 76% were seen once. Comments on this clone: Its antigen remains unidentified.

This clonotype was sampled from a man in his fifties or sixties in good health and CMV-seronegative. The genes are TRBV7-9 and TRBJ1-6, with TRBD1 matching over 7 bases. The sample consisted of PBMCs. Here the CDR3 reads CASRTGTDNSPLHF. DNA of the CDR3: TGTGCCAGCAGGACCGGGACAGATAATTCACCCCTCCACTTT. Full variable domain (rest looked up from reference TRBV7-9 and TRBJ1-6): DTGVSQNPRHKITKRGQNVTFRCDPISEHNRLYWYRQTLGQGPEFLTYFQNEAQLEKSRLLSDRFSAERPKGSFSTLEIQRTEQGDSAMYLCASRTGTDNSPLHFGNGTRLTVT.